A single sample is the source of the 21 T cell receptor beta chains below, sequenced in a study of neurological immune-mediated disorders. One entry per CDR3 protein, called by TCRdb with MiXCR from the 5' RACE reads. The data show roughly 56,000 distinct CDR3 sequences, about an eighth seen once. Sequenced material: PBMCs. Source of these receptors: a man between 60 and 75 years old in good health.

The table lists this clonotype with many counts. The CDR3 reads CASSQEFRDRGLIDNEQFF. DNA of the CDR3: TGTGCCAGCAGCCAAGAGTTTCGGGACAGGGGGCTGATCGACAATGAGCAGTTCTTC. The chain employs TRBV3-2 and TRBJ2-1; the table's D call, TRBD1, was not checked against the DNA. TRBV3-2 is a known pseudogene. This CDR3 spans 19 amino acids.

This clonotype was counted many times. The chain is built from TRBV5-1 and TRBJ1-5, with D possibly matching TRBD1 (5 bases). Trimming cost V 0 bases and J 4 bases, with 8 bases left between them. CDR1 and CDR2 (germline): SGHRS, YFSETQ. The CDR3 totals 14 residues. Here the CDR3 DNA reads TGCGCCAGCAGCTTGGCAGGGCAGAATCAGCCCCAGCATTTT. The encoded protein is CASSLAGQNQPQHF.

In its sample, this clonotype was seen many times. The rearrangement links TRBV6-2 or TRBV6-3 to TRBJ2-5; D is possibly TRBD1 or TRBD2 (5 bases each). CDR3 length: 14 residues. CDR1 and CDR2 from the germline V gene are MNHEY and SVGEGT. Trimming took 8 bases from V and 5 from J, leaving 18 bases between them. The DNA of the CDR3 is TGTGCCAGCGGGGACGCTCCACCCCAGGAGACCCAGTACTTC. It specifies CASGDAPPQETQYF.

Notes on this clonotype: A much more abundant neighbour one base away suggests this may be a read error. The chain has TRBV6-5 and TRBJ2-7, with D possibly TRBD1 on 6 matching bases. Germline CDR1 and CDR2: MNHEY and SVGAGI. The CDR3 spans 15 residues. CDR3 sequence reads: CTSSQAQGRSYEQYF. The CDR3 bases are TGTACCAGCAGCCAAGCCCAGGGGAGATCCTACGAGCAGTACTTC.

This clonotype occurred many times. The rearrangement uses TRBV5-1 and TRBJ2-1, with D possibly called TRBD1 or TRBD2 (5 bases each). Germline lookup yields CDR1 SGHRS and CDR2 YFSETQ. This CDR3 has 15 residues. Trimming cost V 0 bases and J 4 bases, with 11 bases left between them. The CDR3 DNA reads as TGCGCCAGCAGCTTGGTCGGCGAGGGGTACAATGAGCAGTTCTTC. It is translated as CASSLVGEGYNEQFF.

This clonotype appeared many times. V usage is TRBV12-3 or TRBV12-4 and J usage is TRBJ1-5, with TRBD1 matching over 10 bases. This CDR3 comprises 15 residues. Trimming took 7 bases from V and 7 from J; bases not matched to a gene: 10. This chain's CDR3 is CASTSKGQGRQPQHF. CDR3 nucleotides: TGTGCCAGCACCTCAAAGGGACAGGGGAGACAGCCCCAGCATTTT.

At least ten counts were recorded for this clonotype. J is TRBJ2-2 and V is TRBV9, with TRBD1 identical over 7 bases. CDR3 length: 16 residues. J gave up 2 bases and V 0 bases, and 4 bases lay outside the gene matches. Germline assignment: CDR1 SGDLS and CDR2 YYNGEE. The CDR3 DNA is TGTGCCAGCAGCGTAGACCCAGGGGGAAACACCGGGGAGCTGTTTTTT. It is translated as CASSVDPGGNTGELFF. Full variable domain (rest looked up from reference TRBV9 and TRBJ2-2): DSGVTQTPKHLITATGQRVTLRCSPRSGDLSVYWYQQSLDQGLQFLIQYYNGEERAKGNILERFSAQQFPDLHSELNLSSLELGDSALYFCASSVDPGGNTGELFFGEGSRLTVL.

The J gene is TRBJ1-1, the V gene TRBV6-2 or TRBV6-3; 9 bases map to TRBD1. Germline values: CDR1 MNHEY, CDR2 SVGEGT. There are 16 residues in the CDR3. Trimming removed 6 bases from V and 1 base from J; junction bases left unmatched: 9. Here the CDR3 reads CASSLGQGRWNTEAFF. In DNA form, the CDR3 reads TGTGCCAGCAGCCTGGGACAGGGACGCTGGAACACTGAAGCTTTCTTT.

V and J are TRBV20-1 and TRBJ2-3; TRBD1 or TRBD2 may be the D gene (6 bases each). V lost 6 bases and J lost 3, with 19 bases in between. The CDR3 loop spans 15 amino acids. Germline V gene data show CDR1 as DFQATT and CDR2 as SNEGSKA (reference sequence). CDR3 protein: CSASLGGTLTDTQYF. DNA for the CDR3: TGCAGTGCATCTTTGGGGGGCACCTTAACAGATACGCAGTATTTT.

This clonotype was counted at least ten times. V and J are TRBV12-3 or TRBV12-4 and TRBJ2-5; 10 bases map to TRBD2. Trimming cost V 6 bases and J 5 bases; bases outside gene matches: 9. The CDR3 loop spans 15 amino acids. CDR3 sequence (DNA): TGTGCCAGCAGCCGTGGACTAGCGGAAACGGAGACCCAGTACTTC. It translates to CASSRGLAETETQYF.

This clonotype appeared many times. The chain is built from TRBV7-2 and TRBJ2-7; D not resolved. Trimming cost V 2 bases and J 6 bases, with 20 bases left between them. The CDR3 totals 16 residues. CDR1 and CDR2 from the germline V gene are SGHTA and FQGNSA. In DNA form, the CDR3 reads TGTGCCAGCAGCTTAAGTTACGGACGGCGGCGGAGCGAGCAGTACTTC. It specifies CASSLSYGRRRSEQYF.

At least ten counts were recorded for this clonotype. This sequence joins TRBV28 and TRBJ2-2; the D call may be TRBD1 or TRBD2 (5 bases each). The CDR3 contains 12 residues. Per germline, CDR1 MDHEN and CDR2 SYDVKM. Trimming removed 3 bases from V and 7 bases from J, with 6 bases in between. CDR3 coding DNA: TGTGCCAGCAGTTTTGGGGGCGGGGAGCTGTTTTTT. Translation: CASSFGGGELFF.

This clonotype was observed at least ten times. The V call is TRBV7-3, the J call TRBJ2-3; D might be TRBD2 (5 bases). CDR1 and CDR2 (germline): SGHTA, FQGTGA. The CDR3 extends over 14 amino acids. The germline V and J ends were trimmed by 2 bases and 6 bases, with 12 bases remaining between them. This CDR3 reads CASSLEGRADTQYF. The CDR3 bases are TGTGCCAGCAGCTTAGAGGGCCGAGCGGATACGCAGTATTTT.

In this sample, this clonotype turned up many times. The chain employs TRBV6-5 and TRBJ2-5, with D hard to call. The ends were cut back, 4 bases at V and 5 bases at J, with 8 bases in the middle. The CDR3 is 12 residues long. Germline CDR1 MNHEY, CDR2 SVGAGI. The CDR3 nucleotides read TGTGCCAGCAGTTCCGTCGGGGAGACCCAGTACTTC. Protein product: CASSSVGETQYF.

This clonotype has more than one count but fewer than ten. The rearrangement links TRBV20-1 to TRBJ2-7; tentatively, D is TRBD1 or TRBD2 (5 bases each). Germline CDR1 reads DFQATT; CDR2 reads SNEGSKA (reference sequence). Trimming shortened V by 7 bases and J by 7 bases, and 14 bases separated the two germline ends. The CDR3 consists of 11 residues. The CDR3 loop reads CSVSPGPEQYF. The CDR3 DNA follows: TGCAGTGTCTCACCGGGACCGGAGCAGTACTTC.

This clonotype was recorded at least ten times. The V gene is TRBV10-3, the J gene TRBJ2-1, with a tentative D call TRBD2 (5 bases). V was trimmed by 5 bases and J by 7 bases, leaving 12 bases between them. Germline V gene lookup returns CDR1 ENHRY and CDR2 SYGVKD. The CDR3 is 13 residues long. CDR3 DNA sequence: TGTGCCATCAGTCAAACACTAGGGAATGAGCAGTTCTTC. It is translated as CAISQTLGNEQFF.

This clonotype occurred many times. V is TRBV28 and J is TRBJ1-5; D gene unclear. Trimming took 5 bases from V and 9 from J, leaving 11 bases between them. CDR1 is MDHEN, CDR2 SYDVKM, per germline. The CDR3 sequence is 12 residues long. The CDR3 is CASSGLGRPQHF. As DNA, the CDR3 is TGTGCCAGCAGTGGACTAGGGCGGCCCCAGCATTTT.

The table lists this clonotype with many counts. The chain links TRBV7-8 to TRBJ1-2, with D unclear. The CDR3 spans 14 residues. The V gene's germline CDR1 is SGHVS and CDR2 FQNEAQ. Trimming pared 1 base from V and 2 bases from J, leaving 8 bases between. CDR3 amino acids: CASSLVHQNYGYTF. The DNA for the CDR3 is TGTGCCAGCAGCTTAGTCCACCAAAACTATGGCTACACCTTC. Using reference TRBV7-8 and TRBJ1-2 for the parts outside the CDR3, the full variable domain is GAGVSQSPRYKVAKRGQDVALRCDPISGHVSLFWYQQALGQGPEFLTYFQNEAQLDKSGLPSDRFFAERPEGSVSTLKIQRTQQEDSAVYLCASSLVHQNYGYTFGSGTRLTVV.

This clonotype was observed many times. The chain couples TRBV27 to TRBJ1-6, with D uncertain. V lost 3 bases and J lost 10, with 10 bases in between. The CDR3 sequence is 13 residues long. Germline-derived CDR1 and CDR2 are MNHEY and SMNVEV (reference sequence). The DNA of the CDR3 is TGTGCCAGCAGTTTGTTAATCAACTCACCCCTCCACTTT. Translated, it gives CASSLLINSPLHF.

In this sample, this clonotype turned up many times. The V call is TRBV28, the J call TRBJ1-6, with a weak D call TRBD1 (5 bases). The germline V gene encodes CDR1 MDHEN and CDR2 SYDVKM. V dropped 7 bases and J dropped 9 bases, with 13 bases sitting between them. This CDR3 is 13 amino acids long. CDR3 sequence: CASTGRGGSPLHF. The DNA of the CDR3 is TGTGCCAGCACGGGAAGGGGTGGTTCACCCCTCCACTTT.

This clonotype was counted at least ten times. This chain joins TRBV20-1 and TRBJ1-3; 7 bases agree with TRBD1. CDR3 length: 17 amino acids. V was clipped by 6 bases and J by 0 bases; unmatched bases: 14. CDR1 and CDR2 from the germline V gene are DFQATT and SNEGSKA (reference sequence). The CDR3 loop reads CSAQSYRGRGSGNTIYF. As DNA, the CDR3 is TGCAGTGCCCAGAGTTACAGGGGCCGCGGCTCTGGAAACACCATATATTTT.